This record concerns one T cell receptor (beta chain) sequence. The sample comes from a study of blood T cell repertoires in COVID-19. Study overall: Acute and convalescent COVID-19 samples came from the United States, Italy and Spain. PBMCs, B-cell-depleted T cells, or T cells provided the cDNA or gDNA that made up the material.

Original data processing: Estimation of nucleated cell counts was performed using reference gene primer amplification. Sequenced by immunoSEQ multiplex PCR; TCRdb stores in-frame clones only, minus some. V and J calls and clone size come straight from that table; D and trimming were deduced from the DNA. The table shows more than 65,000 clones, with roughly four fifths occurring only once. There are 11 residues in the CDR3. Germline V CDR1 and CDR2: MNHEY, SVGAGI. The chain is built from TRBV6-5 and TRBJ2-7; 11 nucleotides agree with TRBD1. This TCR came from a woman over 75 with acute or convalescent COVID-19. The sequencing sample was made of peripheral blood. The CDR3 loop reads CAGQGAYEQYF. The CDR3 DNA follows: TGTGCGGGACAGGGGGCCTACGAGCAGTACTTC.